Shown below are 27 T cell receptor beta chains from a single sample sequenced in a study of control samples from healthy donors and cancer patients (dated by TCRdb to between 2020 and 2021). Library construction relied on the immunoSEQ multiplex PCR assay. TCRdb carries this immuneACCESS record with in-frame sequences only. Its versions omit some clonotypes, under half of them owing to an unresolved V gene in the studies checked, with the rest unexplained. This sample has about 150,000 clones in its table, and about 94% of those were observed once. The ten largest make up approximately 6% of the sample. What was sequenced was blood. The receptors derive from a man in his forties or fifties in good health.

The chain links TRBV29-1 to TRBJ1-1, with D tentatively TRBD1 (5 bases). The CDR3 contains 14 residues. Per germline, CDR1 SQVTM and CDR2 ANQGSEA. V lost 4 bases to trimming and J lost 1 base, with 13 bases between them. The CDR3 region is CSVGGGGRNTEAFF. The CDR3 DNA follows: TGCAGCGTTGGTGGGGGGGGAAGGAACACTGAAGCTTTCTTT. Based on the CDR3 plus reference TRBV29-1 and TRBJ1-1, the full variable domain is SAVISQKPSRDICQRGTSLTIQCQVDSQVTMMFWYRQQPGQSLTLIATANQGSEATYESGFVIDKFPISRPNLTFSTLTVSNMSPEDSSIYLCSVGGGGRNTEAFFGQGTRLTVV.

The chain couples TRBV7-9 to TRBJ2-1, with no clear D. V lost 3 bases to trimming and J lost 7 bases, with 13 bases between them. Per germline, CDR1 SEHNR and CDR2 FQNEAQ (reference sequence). The CDR3 runs 14 residues. The CDR3 DNA follows: TGTGCCAGCAGCTTTTGGGCAGGAGATAATGAGCAGTTCTTC. Its translation: CASSFWAGDNEQFF.

The V call is TRBV24-1, the J call TRBJ1-1, with D maybe TRBD1 (5 bases). Germline V lookup: CDR1 KGHDR, CDR2 SFDVKD. This CDR3 has 14 residues. V was clipped by 4 bases and J by 6 bases, with 14 bases between them. CDR3: CATSEPRGRAEAFF. CDR3 nucleotides: TGTGCCACCAGTGAGCCTAGGGGAAGAGCTGAAGCTTTCTTT.

This chain uses TRBV18 with TRBJ2-1; D might be TRBD1 (5 bases). The V end lost 1 base, the J end lost 4 bases, and 5 bases lay between the germline ends. CDR1 and CDR2 from the germline V gene are KGHSH and LQKENI. The CDR3 is 13 amino acids. This CDR3 reads CASSPQGYNEQFF. The CDR3 DNA reads as TGTGCCAGCTCACCACAGGGGTACAATGAGCAGTTCTTC.

This rearrangement joins TRBV14 to TRBJ1-1, with TRBD1 identical over 8 bases. This CDR3 has 14 amino acids. Germline V gene data show CDR1 as SGHDN and CDR2 as FVKESK. The ends lost 4 bases at V and 4 bases at J; junction bases unmatched: 5. This CDR3 is CASSLHTGGTEAFF. CDR3 coding DNA: TGTGCCAGCAGCCTTCATACAGGGGGCACTGAAGCTTTCTTT.

V usage is TRBV19 and J usage is TRBJ2-3, with 8 positions matching TRBD1. The CDR3 spans 16 residues. From germline, CDR1 is LNHDA and CDR2 SQIVND (reference sequence). The V segment lost 5 bases and the J segment 0 bases; nucleotides outside the gene matches: 7. CDR3 bases: TGTGCCAGTAGTGCGGGGACAGGAACGAGCACAGATACGCAGTATTTT. This sequence encodes CASSAGTGTSTDTQYF.

V gene TRBV12-2 combines with J gene TRBJ1-3. TRBV12-2 is reported as a pseudogene. The CDR3 covers 17 residues. The CDR3 sequence is CASRQTERGAGGNTIYF. CDR3 nucleotide sequence: TGTGCAAGTCGCCAGACGGAGAGGGGCGCAGGTGGAAACACCATATATTTT.

This chain uses TRBV5-4 with TRBJ2-7; perhaps TRBD2 as D (7 bases). Deletions cut 4 bases from V and 6 bases from J, with 23 bases between. The CDR3 has 16 amino acids. Germline-derived CDR1 and CDR2 are SGHNT and YYREEE (reference sequence). Here the CDR3 reads CASSPGGERGLGEQYF. The CDR3 DNA reads as TGTGCCAGCAGCCCGGGAGGAGAACGGGGGCTCGGCGAGCAGTACTTC.

The chain uses TRBV5-1 and TRBJ1-3; no reliable D call. CDR1 SGHRS and CDR2 YFSETQ come from the germline V gene. Deletions cut 4 bases from V and 1 base from J, with 9 bases between. The CDR3 length is 14 residues. The CDR3 spells CASSQSTSGNTIYF. DNA for the CDR3: TGCGCCAGCAGCCAGAGTACGTCTGGAAACACCATATATTTT. The variable domain in full, with the rest retrieved from reference TRBV5-1 and TRBJ1-3, is KAGVTQTPRYLIKTRGQQVTLSCSPISGHRSVSWYQQTPGQGLQFLFEYFSETQRNKGNFPGRFSGRQFSNSRSEMNVSTLELGDSALYLCASSQSTSGNTIYFGEGSWLTVV.

This chain uses TRBV24-1 with TRBJ2-7; D gene uncertain. Germline V gene sequence: CDR1 KGHDR, CDR2 SFDVKD. The CDR3 totals 15 residues. Trimming took off 5 bases at V and 1 base at J, with 14 bases between the two ends. The chain's CDR3 is CATSAPGRTSYEQYF. CDR3 DNA: TGTGCCACCAGTGCCCCAGGACGAACATCCTACGAGCAGTACTTC.

The chain recombines TRBV27 with TRBJ1-5; tentative D call: TRBD1 (6 bases). V was clipped by 3 bases and J by 5 bases, with 17 bases between them. Germline CDR1 MNHEY, CDR2 SMNVEV (reference sequence). The CDR3 is 16 amino acids. The CDR3 sequence: CASSFRGGLHDQPQHF. CDR3 nucleotide sequence: TGTGCCAGCAGTTTCCGCGGGGGCCTCCACGATCAGCCCCAGCATTTT.

The chain employs TRBV24-1 and TRBJ2-1; 7 bases line up with TRBD2. The V segment lost 6 bases and the J segment 9 bases; nucleotides outside the gene matches: 4. This CDR3 is 12 amino acids long. CDR1 is KGHDR, CDR2 SFDVKD, per germline. CDR3 DNA sequence: TGTGCCACCAGTAACGGGGAGGGTGAGCAGTTCTTC. Protein product: CATSNGEGEQFF.

CDR3 sequence (DNA): TGTGCCAGTAGTATTGGTAGGGTGACGACTGAAGCTTTCTTT. Its protein is CASSIGRVTTEAFF. J is TRBJ1-1 and V is TRBV19; no definite D call. The CDR3 length is 14 residues. The V end lost 3 bases, the J end lost 5 bases, and 13 bases lay between the germline ends. CDR1 LNHDA and CDR2 SQIVND come from the germline V gene (reference sequence). Drawing the rest from reference TRBV19 and TRBJ1-1, the complete variable domain is DGGITQSPKYLFRKEGQNVTLSCEQNLNHDAMYWYRQDPGQGLRLIYYSQIVNDFQKGDIAEGYSVSREKKESFPLTVTSAQKNPTAFYLCASSIGRVTTEAFFGQGTRLTVV.

The chain recombines TRBV6-6 with TRBJ1-1, with D unclear. V gave up 8 bases and J gave up 2 bases, with 15 bases separating them. CDR1 and CDR2 from the germline V gene are MNHNY and SVGAGI (reference sequence). The CDR3 consists of 14 residues. The CDR3, as DNA: TGTGCCAGCGGCCTCTCGGGGATAAACACTGAAGCTTTCTTT. Translation: CASGLSGINTEAFF.

This chain joins TRBV6-1 and TRBJ1-2, with D tentatively TRBD1 (5 bases). Germline V lookup: CDR1 MNHNS, CDR2 SASEGT. The CDR3 runs to 15 residues. The V and J ends lost 1 base and 7 bases respectively, with 16 bases between them. Here the CDR3 DNA reads TGTGCCAGCAGTGAAGGCCTTGGGCAGGGACGTGGCTACACCTTC. The encoded protein is CASSEGLGQGRGYTF.

This clone was seen a few times. The rearrangement joins TRBV5-1 to TRBJ2-2; 10 bases map to TRBD1. After removal of 5 bases from V and 4 bases from J, the junction contained 5 bases not matched to a gene. Germline V CDR1 and CDR2: SGHRS, YFSETQ. This CDR3 spans 15 amino acids. The CDR3 bases are TGCGCCAGCAGTACCGGGACAGGGGTCACCGGGGAGCTGTTTTTT. It yields the protein CASSTGTGVTGELFF.

The J gene is TRBJ1-4, the V gene TRBV5-1; D gene unclear. V was trimmed by 2 bases and J by 0 bases, leaving 5 bases between them. CDR3 size: 14 residues. Germline assignment: CDR1 SGHRS and CDR2 YFSETQ. In nucleotides, the CDR3 is TGCGCCAGCAGCTTCGGGACAACTAATGAAAAACTGTTTTTT. Residues: CASSFGTTNEKLFF.

This clone was detected once. The CDR3 nucleotides are TGTGCCAGCAGGCCAGGGGTTTGGGACACTGAAGCTTTCTTT. Protein: CASRPGVWDTEAFF. The chain uses TRBV3-1 (or the pseudogene TRBV3-2) and TRBJ1-1; perhaps TRBD1 as D (6 bases). The CDR3 sequence is 14 residues long. In germline, CDR1 is LGHDT, CDR2 YNNKEL (reference sequence). V lost 6 bases, J lost 3 bases, and 14 bases lay in between.

The genes are TRBV28 and TRBJ2-5; 7 bases are shared with TRBD2. The CDR3 is made up of 15 amino acids. V was pared by 3 bases and J by 2 bases, with 6 bases of the junction left unmatched. Germline V gene sequence: CDR1 MDHEN, CDR2 SYDVKM. As DNA, the CDR3 is TGTGCCAGCAGTTTGACGGGGGGAGGGCAAGAGACCCAGTACTTC. Translated: CASSLTGGGQETQYF.

The chain combines TRBV6-4 with TRBJ2-6; D call uncertain. The V and J ends lost 0 bases and 6 bases respectively, with 9 bases between them. There are 15 residues in the CDR3. In germline, CDR1 is MRHNA, CDR2 SNTAGT. The CDR3 loop is CASSDSPGAANVLTF. DNA for the CDR3: TGTGCCAGCAGTGACTCTCCCGGCGCGGCCAACGTCCTGACTTTC.

The V gene is TRBV6-5, the J gene TRBJ1-1, with D perhaps matching TRBD1 (6 bases). CDR3 length equals 14 residues. Trimming stripped 6 bases from V and 11 bases from J, with 22 bases between. Looked up from germline, CDR1 is MNHEY and CDR2 is SVGAGI. The CDR3 loop reads CASRYSPGAPSAFF. The CDR3, as DNA: TGTGCCAGCAGATATTCCCCGGGGGCCCCGTCGGCTTTCTTT.

The chain couples TRBV28 to TRBJ2-7; the match to TRBD1 covers 10 bases. The germline V gene has CDR1 MDHEN and CDR2 SYDVKM. CDR3 size: 15 residues. J lost 7 bases, V lost 2 bases, and 8 bases had no gene match. CDR3 coding DNA: TGTGCCAGCAGTTTAAGCGGGACAGGGGTGTGGGAGCAGTACTTC. This sequence encodes CASSLSGTGVWEQYF. Together with reference TRBV28 and TRBJ2-7, the CDR3 gives the full variable domain: DVKVTQSSRYLVKRTGEKVFLECVQDMDHENMFWYRQDPGLGLRLIYFSYDVKMKEKGDIPEGYSVSREKKERFSLILESASTNQTSMYLCASSLSGTGVWEQYFGPGTRLTVT.

V is TRBV12-5 and J is TRBJ2-7; 9 bases map to TRBD2. Germline V gene sequence: CDR1 LGHNT, CDR2 FRNRAP. This CDR3 has 15 amino acids. The trim removed 3 bases at V and 7 bases at J, leaving 10 bases unmatched. The CDR3 protein is CASGLLGGGAEEQYF. The DNA of the CDR3 is TGTGCTAGTGGTTTATTGGGCGGGGGGGCGGAAGAGCAGTACTTC.

The chain recombines TRBV7-2 with TRBJ1-1, with TRBD1 identical over 8 bases. This CDR3 has 16 amino acids. V shed 5 bases, J shed 0 bases, and the junction held 8 bases outside the gene matches. CDR1 and CDR2 from the germline V gene are SGHTA and FQGNSA. Here the CDR3 DNA reads TGTGCCAGCAGCCGGACAGGGTTTAAGATGAACACTGAAGCTTTCTTT. Its protein product is CASSRTGFKMNTEAFF.

The CDR3 DNA follows: TGTGCCAGCAGCTTGAACCCCAATGAGCAGTTCTTC. It specifies CASSLNPNEQFF. The chain carries TRBV5-6 and TRBJ2-1; no firm D call. Between the trimmed V and J ends, which lost 1 base and 6 bases, there was a span of 5 bases. The length of the CDR3 is 12 residues. Per the germline V gene, CDR1 is SGHDT and CDR2 is YYEEEE.

The genes are TRBV7-8 and TRBJ1-4; tentative D call: TRBD1 (6 bases). Trimming removed 5 bases at V and 6 bases at J, with 10 bases between. This CDR3 has 13 residues. Germline V CDR1 and CDR2: SGHVS, FQNEAQ. CDR3 DNA sequence: TGTGCCAGCAGCCCGGGACACTATGAAAAACTGTTTTTT. Translating it yields CASSPGHYEKLFF.

The V and J genes are TRBV9 and TRBJ2-7, with a possible D match to TRBD1 (5 bases). In germline, CDR1 is SGDLS, CDR2 YYNGEE. V shed 0 bases and J shed 3 bases, with 13 bases lying between them. The CDR3 is made up of 15 amino acids. The CDR3 nucleotides read TGTGCCAGCAGCGTAGGGGGCAGGGCCATCTACGAGCAGTACTTC. Translating gives CASSVGGRAIYEQYF.